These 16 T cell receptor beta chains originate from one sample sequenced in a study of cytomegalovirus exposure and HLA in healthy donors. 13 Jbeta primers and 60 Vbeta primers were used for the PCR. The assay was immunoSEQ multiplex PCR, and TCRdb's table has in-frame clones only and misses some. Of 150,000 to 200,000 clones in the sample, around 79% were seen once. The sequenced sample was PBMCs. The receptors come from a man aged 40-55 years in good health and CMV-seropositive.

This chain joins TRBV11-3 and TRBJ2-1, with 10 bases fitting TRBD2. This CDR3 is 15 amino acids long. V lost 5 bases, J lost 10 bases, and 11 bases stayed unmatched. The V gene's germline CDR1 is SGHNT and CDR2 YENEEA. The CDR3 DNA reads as TGTGCCAGCAGCCCTCGTGGAGCGGGAGGGCCGGAGCAGTTCTTC. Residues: CASSPRGAGGPEQFF.

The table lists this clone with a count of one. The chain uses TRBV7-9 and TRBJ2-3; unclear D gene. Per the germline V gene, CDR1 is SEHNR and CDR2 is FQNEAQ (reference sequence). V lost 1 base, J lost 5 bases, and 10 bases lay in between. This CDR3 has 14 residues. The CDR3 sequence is CASSLVVQVDTQYF. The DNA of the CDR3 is TGTGCCAGCAGCTTAGTGGTTCAGGTAGATACGCAGTATTTT.

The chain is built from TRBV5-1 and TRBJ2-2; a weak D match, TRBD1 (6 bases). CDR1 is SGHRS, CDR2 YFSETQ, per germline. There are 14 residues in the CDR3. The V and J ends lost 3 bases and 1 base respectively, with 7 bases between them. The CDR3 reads CASSSGQNTGELFF. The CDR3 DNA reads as TGCGCCAGCAGCTCGGGACAGAACACCGGGGAGCTGTTTTTT.

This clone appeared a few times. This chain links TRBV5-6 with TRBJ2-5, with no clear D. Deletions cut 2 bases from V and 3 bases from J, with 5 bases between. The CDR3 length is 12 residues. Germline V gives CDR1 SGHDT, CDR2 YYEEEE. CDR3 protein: CASSFGEETQYF. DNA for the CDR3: TGTGCCAGCAGCTTTGGAGAAGAGACCCAGTACTTC.

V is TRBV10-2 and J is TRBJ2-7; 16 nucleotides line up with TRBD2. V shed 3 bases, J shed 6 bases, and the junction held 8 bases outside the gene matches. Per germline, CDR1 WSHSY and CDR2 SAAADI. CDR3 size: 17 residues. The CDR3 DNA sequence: TGCGCCAGCAGTGATCCGGGACTAGCGGGAGGGCCTTCCGAGCAGTACTTC. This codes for CASSDPGLAGGPSEQYF.

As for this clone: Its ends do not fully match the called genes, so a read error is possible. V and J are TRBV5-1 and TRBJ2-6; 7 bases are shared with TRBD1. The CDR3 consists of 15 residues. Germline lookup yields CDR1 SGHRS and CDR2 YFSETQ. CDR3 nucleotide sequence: TGCGTCAGCAGCCTTACAGGGGCTGGGGCCAACGTCCTGACTTTC. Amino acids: CVSSLTGAGANVLTF.

The CDR3 spells CATSRAPLGPEQGVNTQYF. The CDR3 region has the DNA TGTGCCACCAGCAGAGCTCCCCTGGGCCCGGAACAGGGGGTAAATACGCAGTATTTT. This rearrangement joins TRBV15 to TRBJ2-3, with TRBD1 matching over 8 bases. Germline loops: CDR1 LNHNV, CDR2 YYDKDF (reference sequence). CDR3 length: 19 residues. Germline trimming cut 1 base from V and 7 bases from J; bases unmatched to any gene: 19.

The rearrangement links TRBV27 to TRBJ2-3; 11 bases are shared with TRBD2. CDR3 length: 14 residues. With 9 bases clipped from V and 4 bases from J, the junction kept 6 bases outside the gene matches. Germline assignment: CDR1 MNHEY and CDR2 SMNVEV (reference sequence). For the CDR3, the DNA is TGTGCCAGTCTGGTTAGCGGGGGGGCAGATACGCAGTATTTT. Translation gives CASLVSGGADTQYF.

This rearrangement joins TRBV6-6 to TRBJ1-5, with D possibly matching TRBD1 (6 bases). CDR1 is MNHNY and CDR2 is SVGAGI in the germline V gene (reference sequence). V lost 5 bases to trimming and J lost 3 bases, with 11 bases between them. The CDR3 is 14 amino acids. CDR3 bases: TGTGCCAGCAGTCCAGGACAGAACAATCAGCCCCAGCATTTT. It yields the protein CASSPGQNNQPQHF.

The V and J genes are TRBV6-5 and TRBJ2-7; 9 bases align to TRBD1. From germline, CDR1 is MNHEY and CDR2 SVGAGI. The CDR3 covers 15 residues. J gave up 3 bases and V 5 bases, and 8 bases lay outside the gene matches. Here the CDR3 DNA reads TGTGCCAGCAGTACGGGGACAGGGAGGCGCTACGAGCAGTACTTC. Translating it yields CASSTGTGRRYEQYF.

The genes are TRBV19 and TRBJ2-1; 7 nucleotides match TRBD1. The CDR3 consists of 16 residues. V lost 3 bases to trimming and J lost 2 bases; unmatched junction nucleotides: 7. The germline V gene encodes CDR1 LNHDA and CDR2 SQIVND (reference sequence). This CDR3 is CASSMVVTGPYNEQFF. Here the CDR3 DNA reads TGTGCCAGTAGTATGGTTGTGACAGGGCCCTACAATGAGCAGTTCTTC. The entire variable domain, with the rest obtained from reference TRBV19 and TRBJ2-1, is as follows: DGGITQSPKYLFRKEGQNVTLSCEQNLNHDAMYWYRQDPGQGLRLIYYSQIVNDFQKGDIAEGYSVSREKKESFPLTVTSAQKNPTAFYLCASSMVVTGPYNEQFFGPGTRLTVL.

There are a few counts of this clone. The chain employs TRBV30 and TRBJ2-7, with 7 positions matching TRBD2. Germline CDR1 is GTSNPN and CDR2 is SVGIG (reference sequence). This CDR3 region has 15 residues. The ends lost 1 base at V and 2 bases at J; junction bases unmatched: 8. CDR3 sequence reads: CAWSGAGVLTYEQYF. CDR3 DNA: TGTGCCTGGAGTGGTGCGGGAGTACTTACCTACGAGCAGTACTTC.

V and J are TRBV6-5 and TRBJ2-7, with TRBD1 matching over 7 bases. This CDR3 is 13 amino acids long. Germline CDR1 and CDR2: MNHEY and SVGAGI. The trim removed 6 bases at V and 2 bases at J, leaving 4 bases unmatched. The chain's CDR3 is CASRERGPYEQYF. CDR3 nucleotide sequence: TGTGCCAGCAGAGAGAGGGGGCCCTACGAGCAGTACTTC.

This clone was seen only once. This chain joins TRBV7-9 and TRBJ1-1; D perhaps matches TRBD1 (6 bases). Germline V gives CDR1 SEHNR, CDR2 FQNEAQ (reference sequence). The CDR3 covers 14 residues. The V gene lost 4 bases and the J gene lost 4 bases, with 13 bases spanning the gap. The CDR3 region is CASSSGGLGTEAFF. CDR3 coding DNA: TGTGCCAGCAGCTCCGGGGGGCTGGGCACTGAAGCTTTCTTT.

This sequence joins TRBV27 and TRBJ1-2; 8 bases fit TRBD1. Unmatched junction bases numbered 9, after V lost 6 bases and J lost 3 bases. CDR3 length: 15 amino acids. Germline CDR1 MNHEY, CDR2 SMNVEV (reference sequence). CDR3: CASSPVGQAYYGYTF. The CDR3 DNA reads TGTGCCAGCAGCCCGGTGGGACAGGCGTACTATGGCTACACCTTC.

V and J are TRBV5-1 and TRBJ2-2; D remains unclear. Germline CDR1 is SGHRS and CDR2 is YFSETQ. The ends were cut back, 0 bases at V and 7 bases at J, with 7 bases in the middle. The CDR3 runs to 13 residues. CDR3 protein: CASSLDFIGELFF. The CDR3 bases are TGCGCCAGCAGCTTGGATTTTATCGGGGAGCTGTTTTTT.